The TCR beta chain described here comes from a study of T cells in Graves' hyperthyroidism and ophthalmopathy. Study-wide findings and caveats: From stable hyperthyroidism, ophthalmopathy was separated by a 13 V-J model.

Hyperthyroidism of Graves' type that showed no ophthalmopathy progression within 18 months was stable. Notes on this clonotype: Its antigen remains unknown.

V was shortened by 6 bases and J by 0 bases, with 14 bases between the two germline ends. CDR1 and CDR2 from the germline V gene are SGHTA and FQGNSA. The CDR3 consists of 15 residues. TCR beta CDR3 sequences were amplified from RNA transcripts. First-round RT-PCR targeting the TCR CDR3 was performed with the HTBI primer set. TCRdb used MiXCR to reprocess the multiplex PCR reads, holding one entry per CDR3 protein. Of approximately 590,000 distinct CDR3 sequences in the sample, around 45% were seen once. The chain recombines TRBV7-2 with TRBJ1-1, with TRBD1 as a possible D gene (5 bases). Material for sequencing was peripheral blood or thyroid tissue (not recorded which). The clonotype was recovered from a woman in her late teens or twenties with Graves' hyperthyroidism. CDR3 sequence (DNA): TGTGCCAGCAGTTTATCCGCAGGGATGAACACTGAAGCTTTCTTT. The encoded protein is CASSLSAGMNTEAFF.